These 8 T cell receptor beta chains were sequenced from one sample in a study of blood T cell repertoires in COVID-19. The protocol was immunoSEQ multiplex PCR, while the TCRdb copy is restricted to in-frame clones and leaves out a portion. This sample has roughly 130,000 clones, with approximately 79% found just once. The specimen was peripheral blood. Source of these receptors: a man in his fifties or sixties with acute or convalescent COVID-19.

V is TRBV2 and J is TRBJ2-3, with TRBD2 as a possible D gene (6 bases). With 8 bases removed from V and 0 bases from J, the gap between germline ends came to 21 bases. CDR3 length: 17 amino acids. CDR1 and CDR2 (germline): SNHLY, FYNNEI. The CDR3, as DNA: TGTGCCAGCGGAGGGGCCACTTCCTCCCTTAGCACAGATACGCAGTATTTT. Translation gives CASGGATSSLSTDTQYF.

The chain recombines TRBV5-1 with TRBJ1-1, with TRBD1 matching 7 bases. This CDR3 region has 15 residues. Looked up from germline, CDR1 is SGHRS and CDR2 is YFSETQ. Trimming at V came to 5 bases and at J to 4 bases, leaving 11 bases not matched to a gene. In DNA form, the CDR3 reads TGCGCCAGCAGTGGGACTAGGGGGCAGGGCACTGAAGCTTTCTTT. Translation gives CASSGTRGQGTEAFF.

For the CDR3, the DNA is TGTGCCAGCAGTGAAGTCGGGACAGGGGCTGGAGAGCAGTACTTC. Translated, it gives CASSEVGTGAGEQYF. This chain links TRBV2 with TRBJ2-7, with 10 bases matching TRBD1. After removal of 1 base from V and 7 bases from J, the junction contained 7 bases not matched to a gene. Germline CDR1 SNHLY, CDR2 FYNNEI. This CDR3 spans 15 amino acids.

The chain recombines TRBV6-8 with TRBJ2-3, with TRBD2 matching 13 bases. Unmatched junction bases numbered 4, after V lost 2 bases and J lost 5 bases. The CDR3 sequence is 16 residues long. Germline V CDR1 and CDR2: MNHGY, SAAAGT. The CDR3 reads CASSYGTSGKEDTQYF. DNA of the CDR3: TGTGCCAGCAGTTACGGGACTAGCGGGAAGGAAGATACGCAGTATTTT.

The chain couples TRBV19 to TRBJ1-2; 7 nucleotides align to TRBD1. CDR1 LNHDA and CDR2 SQIVND come from the germline V gene (reference sequence). Trimming at V came to 6 bases and at J to 0 bases, leaving 7 bases not matched to a gene. The CDR3 spans 15 residues. The CDR3 region is CASRPDRLANYGYTF. DNA of the CDR3: TGTGCCAGTAGGCCGGACAGGTTAGCTAACTATGGCTACACCTTC. Variable domain in full (rest from reference TRBV19 and TRBJ1-2): DGGITQSPKYLFRKEGQNVTLSCEQNLNHDAMYWYRQDPGQGLRLIYYSQIVNDFQKGDIAEGYSVSREKKESFPLTVTSAQKNPTAFYLCASRPDRLANYGYTFGSGTRLTVV.

This clone was detected only once. This chain joins TRBV2 and TRBJ2-5; weak D call: TRBD2 (6 bases). CDR1 and CDR2 (germline): SNHLY, FYNNEI. The CDR3 totals 17 residues. Deletions cut 5 bases from V and 5 bases from J, with 24 bases between. CDR3 sequence: CASSFFSPGGIGETQYF. The CDR3, as DNA: TGTGCCAGCAGTTTTTTTTCGCCCGGCGGGATTGGGGAGACCCAGTACTTC.

V and J are TRBV25-1 and TRBJ1-2, with TRBD1 as a possible D gene (5 bases). The germline V and J ends were trimmed by 7 bases and 7 bases, with 16 bases remaining between them. This CDR3 has 13 amino acids. Germline CDR1 MGHDK, CDR2 SYGVNS. The CDR3 loop is CASMGPAGLGYTF. The DNA of the CDR3 is TGTGCCAGCATGGGGCCAGCAGGCCTTGGCTACACCTTC.

V gene TRBV28 combines with J gene TRBJ2-1, with TRBD1 as a possible D gene (6 bases). V was cut by 6 bases and J by 8 bases, with 23 bases left in between. The germline gives CDR1 MDHEN, CDR2 SYDVKM. The CDR3 runs 16 residues. The DNA of the CDR3 is TGTGCCAGCAGCCACAGGGACCTAGTAGTCAGCGATGAGCAGTTCTTC. Amino acid sequence: CASSHRDLVVSDEQFF.